These 6 T cell receptor beta chains share one sample of origin, sequenced in a study of immune heterogeneity within non-small cell lung tumors. Per sample, about 600 ng of bulk tumor genomic DNA was the template used. Collection of several biopsies per primary tumor, spaced far apart, took place during surgery. Untreated, newly diagnosed non-small cell lung cancer patients underwent curative surgery. The TCR beta CDR3 region underwent multiplex PCR amplification with 32 V and 13 J primers. TCRdb re-analysed the multiplex PCR reads in MiXCR, keeping a single row per CDR3 protein. Of over 25,000 distinct CDR3 sequences in the sample, around 30% were seen once. Sequencing used lung tumor tissue. Source of these receptors: a man aged 40-55 years with non-small cell lung cancer.

This clonotype was counted a single time. One base away lies a much larger clone, so this may be a sequencing read error. The gene calls are TRBV6-2 or TRBV6-3 and TRBJ1-5, with D possibly being TRBD1 (5 bases). Per the germline V gene, CDR1 is MNHEY and CDR2 is SVGEGT. This CDR3 contains 14 residues. The ends were cut back, 8 bases at V and 0 bases at J, with 11 bases in the middle. This CDR3 is CASGAGSSNQPQHF. CDR3 sequence (DNA): TGTGCCAGCGGGGCAGGGAGTAGCAATCAGCCCCAGCATTTT.

This clonotype was observed many times. The CDR3 DNA reads TGTGCCAGCAGCATGGGGGGGAATCAGCCCCAGCATTTT. As protein: CASSMGGNQPQHF. This sequence joins TRBV11-3 and TRBJ1-5, with D possibly matching TRBD1 (5 bases). Trimming stripped 5 bases from V and 4 bases from J, with 9 bases between. The CDR3 runs to 13 residues. The germline CDR1 and CDR2 sequences are SGHNT and YENEEA.

This clonotype has only a few counts. The genes are TRBV29-1 and TRBJ2-1, with 7 bases aligning to TRBD1. Per germline, CDR1 SQVTM and CDR2 ANQGSEA. The length of the CDR3 is 17 residues. The V segment lost 1 base and the J segment 6 bases; nucleotides outside the gene matches: 15. The CDR3 sequence: CSVEGHRTGRNGNEQFF. The CDR3 nucleotides read TGCAGCGTTGAAGGGCACAGGACAGGCAGAAATGGCAATGAGCAGTTCTTC.

This clonotype showed up just once. Since a much larger clone is just one base distant, this may be a read error. The rearrangement uses TRBV4-2 and TRBJ2-7; D call uncertain. Trimming left V 4 bases short and J 3 bases short, with 10 bases between. The CDR3 extends over 13 amino acids. Germline V CDR1 and CDR2: LGHNA, YNFKEQ. The CDR3 sequence: CASSRYSNYEQYF. The CDR3 bases are TGTGCCAGCAGCCGATACAGCAACTACGAGCAGTACTTC.

This clonotype has only a few counts. CDR3 sequence: CSARVPSGRRETQYF. The CDR3 coding sequence is TGCAGTGCTAGAGTCCCTAGCGGGAGGAGGGAGACCCAGTACTTC. The chain employs TRBV20-1 and TRBJ2-5, with TRBD2 identical over 11 bases. There are 15 residues in the CDR3. V shed 1 base, J shed 5 bases, and the junction held 6 bases outside the gene matches. From germline, CDR1 is DFQATT and CDR2 SNEGSKA (reference sequence).

J is TRBJ2-7 and V is TRBV9; 12 nucleotides align to TRBD2. J lost 6 bases, V lost 0 bases, and 1 base had no gene match. The CDR3 consists of 14 residues. From germline, CDR1 is SGDLS and CDR2 YYNGEE. In DNA form, the CDR3 reads TGTGCCAGCAGCGTAGGACTAGCGGGAGCCGAGCAGTACTTC. It encodes CASSVGLAGAEQYF.